One TCR beta chain is described in this entry. The data derive from a study of blood T cell repertoires in COVID-19. Study in general: Specimens from acute and convalescent COVID-19 originated in the United States, Italy and Spain. Sources were T cells, B-cell-depleted T cells, or PBMCs; the material itself was cDNA or gDNA.

Libraries were prepared by immunoSEQ multiplex PCR; TCRdb keeps only in-frame clonotypes and omits some of them. The sample holds about 220,000 clones, around 86% seen once. The V and J ends lost 5 bases and 3 bases respectively, with 17 bases between them. The germline V gene has CDR1 LNHDA and CDR2 SQIVND (reference sequence). The CDR3 contains 15 residues. Followed over time, Seattle patients had been enrolled while infection was active. The rearrangement joins TRBV19 to TRBJ2-7; D possibly uses TRBD1 or TRBD2 (5 bases each). Sequenced: peripheral blood. The clonotype was recovered from a woman older than 75 with COVID-19, enrolled during active disease. In DNA form, the CDR3 reads TGTGCCAGTAGTTTAGGGGCAGTCCGGGACTACGAGCAGTACTTC. It yields the protein CASSLGAVRDYEQYF.